This passage covers 8 T cell receptor beta chains from one sample sequenced in a study of PD-1 blockade in mismatch repair-deficient tumors. These TCRs' antigens remain unknown. TCRdb keeps only in-frame clones here, not all; method: immunoSEQ multiplex PCR. In the table there are roughly 15,000 clones, roughly nine tenths of which are singletons. Sample time point: 10-day in vitro stimulation with candidate neoantigen peptide 6. The input for sequencing was cells cultured in vitro, taken from a patient treated with pembrolizumab. These receptors all stem from an adult with mismatch repair-deficient cancer.

This chain joins TRBV6-5 and TRBJ2-7; D may match TRBD1 or TRBD2 (5 bases each). Germline lookup yields CDR1 MNHEY and CDR2 SVGAGI. V lost 4 bases, J lost 7 bases, and 23 bases lay in between. The CDR3 totals 16 residues. The CDR3 bases are TGTGCCAGCAGTTCCCGTCCGGGACCACCTCTGATGGAGCAGTACTTC. As protein: CASSSRPGPPLMEQYF.

The chain employs TRBV5-5 and TRBJ1-3; TRBD1 aligns across 7 bases. The CDR3 spans 17 residues. The trim removed 4 bases at V and 0 bases at J, leaving 10 bases unmatched. CDR1 is SGHKS, CDR2 YYEKEE, per germline (reference sequence). CDR3 sequence: CASSNPGQPSSGNTIYF. CDR3 sequence (DNA): TGTGCCAGCAGCAATCCGGGACAGCCCTCCTCTGGAAACACCATATATTTT. Complete variable domain (other parts from reference TRBV5-5 and TRBJ1-3): DAGVTQSPTHLIKTRGQQVTLRCSPISGHKSVSWYQQVLGQGPQFIFQYYEKEERGRGNFPDRFSARQFPNYSSELNVNALLLGDSALYLCASSNPGQPSSGNTIYFGEGSWLTVV.

This chain uses TRBV5-1 with TRBJ1-1, with D perhaps matching TRBD1 (5 bases). Germline V gene lookup returns CDR1 SGHRS and CDR2 YFSETQ. The V end was cut by 7 bases, the J end by 3 bases, with 16 bases between. The CDR3 covers 14 residues. This CDR3 reads CASASGYLDTEAFF. CDR3 DNA sequence: TGCGCCAGCGCGTCAGGGTACCTCGACACTGAAGCTTTCTTT.

The rearrangement joins TRBV7-8 to TRBJ2-7, with 7 bases that match TRBD1. J lost 2 bases, V lost 5 bases, and 3 bases had no gene match. Germline assignment: CDR1 SGHVS and CDR2 FQNEAQ. CDR3 length equals 13 residues. The CDR3 coding sequence is TGTGCCAGCAGCATCGACAGGGCCTACGAGCAGTACTTC. It specifies CASSIDRAYEQYF.

The chain joins TRBV5-6 to TRBJ2-4, with D possibly matching TRBD2 (5 bases). V shed 4 bases and J shed 8 bases, with 22 bases lying between them. Per the germline V gene, CDR1 is SGHDT and CDR2 is YYEEEE. This CDR3 region has 16 residues. In nucleotides, the CDR3 is TGTGCCAGCAGCGTCCAAAGTGGAGGACCGAGGGACATTCAGTACTTC. Amino acid sequence: CASSVQSGGPRDIQYF.

This clone was picked up one time. The chain uses TRBV25-1 and TRBJ2-3; D is ambiguous. Trimming took off 4 bases at V and 2 bases at J, with 13 bases between the two ends. The CDR3 extends over 15 amino acids. In germline, CDR1 is MGHDK, CDR2 SYGVNS. This CDR3 reads CASSADKLNTDTQYF. The CDR3 bases are TGTGCCAGCAGTGCTGACAAGTTGAACACAGATACGCAGTATTTT.

This sequence joins TRBV28 and TRBJ2-4; 7 positions match TRBD2. V was clipped by 5 bases and J by 6 bases; unmatched bases: 1. CDR1 MDHEN and CDR2 SYDVKM come from the germline V gene. This CDR3 is built from 12 residues. The CDR3 DNA sequence: TGTGCCAGCAGTGGCGGGAGAAACATTCAGTACTTC. It is translated as CASSGGRNIQYF. Filled out from reference TRBV28 and TRBJ2-4, the complete variable domain reads DVKVTQSSRYLVKRTGEKVFLECVQDMDHENMFWYRQDPGLGLRLIYFSYDVKMKEKGDIPEGYSVSREKKERFSLILESASTNQTSMYLCASSGGRNIQYFGAGTRLSVL.

The chain recombines TRBV9 with TRBJ2-3; D possibly corresponds to TRBD2 (7 bases). V lost 0 bases and J lost 5, with 16 bases in between. The CDR3 sequence is 16 residues long. Germline-derived CDR1 and CDR2 are SGDLS and YYNGEE. CDR3 nucleotide sequence: TGTGCCAGCAGCGTAGAGGGGGGAGGGCCGGGAGATACGCAGTATTTT. It is translated as CASSVEGGGPGDTQYF. The full variable domain, its missing parts supplied by reference TRBV9 and TRBJ2-3, is DSGVTQTPKHLITATGQRVTLRCSPRSGDLSVYWYQQSLDQGLQFLIQYYNGEERAKGNILERFSAQQFPDLHSELNLSSLELGDSALYFCASSVEGGGPGDTQYFGPGTRLTVL.